Listed below are T cell receptor beta chains from one sample, sequenced in a study of blood T cell repertoires in COVID-19. Generated by immunoSEQ multiplex PCR, the TCRdb table keeps only in-frame clones and is missing some. The sample records some 220,000 clones, about 80% being singletons. What was sequenced was peripheral blood. All receptors derive from a woman in her twenties or thirties who had recovered from COVID-19. The CDR3 runs from the conserved cysteine through the conserved F or W. A D gene is named only where the DNA matches it firmly. Clone size is not always given. Where it is, it says once, few, many or a class for expanded clones.

clone_size d_call j_call v_call cdr3_nt cdr3_aa
once . TRBJ2-7 TRBV11-1 TGTGCCAGCAGCCCCCACTCCTACGAGCAGTACTTC CASSPHSYEQYF
. TRBD2 TRBJ2-7 TRBV7-9 TGTGCCAGCAGCTCCTTAGCGGGAAGATTCAACGAGCAGTACTTC CASSSLAGRFNEQYF
. TRBD2 TRBJ2-2 TRBV24-1 TGTGCCACCAGTGAACCGTCTAGCGGGAGAATAACGACCGGGGAGCTGTTTTTT CATSEPSSGRITTGELFF
once TRBD2 TRBJ2-3 TRBV15 TGTGCCACCAGCAGGTGGTGGGTAGCGGGAGGCCTCCAACGAAACACAGATACGCAGTATTTT CATSRWWVAGGLQRNTDTQYF
few . TRBJ2-1 TRBV6-6 TGTGCCAGCAGTTATTACGGGGGTGACAATGAGCAGTTCTTC CASSYYGGDNEQFF
. . TRBJ2-5 TRBV18 TGTGCCAGCTCACCGGGCCTCTCGGGGGAGACCCAGTACTTC CASSPGLSGETQYF
. . TRBJ2-7 TRBV5-4 TGTGCCAGCAGTCGGGATGAATCCCACGAGCAGTACTTC CASSRDESHEQYF
. . TRBJ2-1 TRBV4-1 TGCGCCAGCAGCCAAGGTCTAGCAAGTGAGCAGTTCTTC CASSQGLASEQFF
. . TRBJ2-7 TRBV9 TGTGCCAGCAGCGAGGATAGCGGAGCCACTTACGAGCAGTACTTC CASSEDSGATYEQYF
. TRBD1 TRBJ1-5 TRBV7-6 TGTGCCAGCAGCTTATTCCTCGGGACAGGTAGCAATCAGCCCCAGCATTTT CASSLFLGTGSNQPQHF
. TRBD2 TRBJ2-1 TRBV6-5 TGTGCCAGCTCTGAACCGGGACTAGTTAGTAATGAGCAGTTCTTC CASSEPGLVSNEQFF
. . TRBJ2-4 TRBV19 TGTGCCAGTAGTATCCCCTCAGCCGGGATGGCCAAAAACATTCAGTACTTC CASSIPSAGMAKNIQYF
. TRBD2 TRBJ2-1 TRBV28 TGTGCCAGCAGTATAACTAGCGGGAACACGGATGAGCAGTTCTTC CASSITSGNTDEQFF
once TRBD2 TRBJ2-7 TRBV3-1/TRBV3-2 TGTGCCAGCAGCCAAGATAGGGGACTAGCGGCTGGGGCCTACGAGCAGTACTTC CASSQDRGLAAGAYEQYF
once . TRBJ1-2 TRBV27 TGTGCCAGCAGCCCCCGGGAAGCCATTTATGGCTACACCTTC CASSPREAIYGYTF
. . TRBJ1-3 TRBV5-1 TGCGCCAGCAGCTTAGGACAGCTCTCCGGAAACACCATATATTTT CASSLGQLSGNTIYF
. . TRBJ1-1 TRBV6-4 TGTGCCAGCAGGAGGGCCGGGGGGATGAACACTGAAGCTTTCTTT CASRRAGGMNTEAFF
. TRBD1 TRBJ2-5 TRBV27 TGTGCCAGCAGTTCGGGACAGGGGGGAGTATTGGAGACCCAGTACTTC CASSSGQGGVLETQYF
. . TRBJ2-1 TRBV15 TGTGCCACCAGCCTCCTTGACAGGAACAATGAGCAGTTCTTC CATSLLDRNNEQFF
. . TRBJ2-1 TRBV28 TGTGCCAGCAGCTCTAATGAGCAGTTCTTC CASSSNEQFF
. TRBD2 TRBJ2-2 TRBV27 TGTGCCAGCAGTCCCCTAGCGGGAGTAATATCTAGCGGGGAGCTGTTTTTT CASSPLAGVISSGELFF
. . TRBJ2-7 TRBV6-2/TRBV6-3 TGTGCCAGCAGCACAAGCGTACTCGAGCAGTACTTC CASSTSVLEQYF
. TRBD1 TRBJ1-2 TRBV24-1 TGTGCCACCAGTGATGTCACAGGGGGCGCAGAATCTTATGGCTACACCTTC CATSDVTGGAESYGYTF
. . TRBJ2-7 TRBV13 TGTGCCAGCAGCCCCCTGGCGGAGGGCCAGCGCGAGCAGTACTTC CASSPLAEGQREQYF
. . TRBJ2-2 TRBV12-2 TGTGCAAGTCGCTTAACAGAAACTGGTCCGGCCCACACCGGGGAGCTGTTTTTT CASRLTETGPAHTGELFF
few . TRBJ2-7 TRBV9 TGTGCCAGCAGCGTAGGAGGGAACTCCTACGAGCAGTACTTC CASSVGGNSYEQYF
. . TRBJ2-7 TRBV28 TGTGCCAGCAGTTTGAGTTATAGCGGTACGTCCCCCTACAAGCAGTACTTC CASSLSYSGTSPYKQYF
once . TRBJ1-3 TRBV18 TGTGCCAGCTCACCCTTTGAGGGCCCGGGCTCTGGAAACACCATATATTTT CASSPFEGPGSGNTIYF
. TRBD2 TRBJ2-1 TRBV5-1 TGCGCCAGCAGCTTTGGACTAGCGGGAGTGATGGAGTTCTTC CASSFGLAGVMEFF
. . TRBJ1-4 TRBV28 TGTGCCAGCAGGACAGGATTCGGAAATGAAAAACTGTTTTTT CASRTGFGNEKLFF
. . TRBJ2-7 TRBV24-1 TGTGCCACCATGGGTGGTGGGGCGGGGGAGCAGTACTTC CATMGGGAGEQYF
. . TRBJ2-3 TRBV27 TGTGCCAGCAGCCTCAAACAGAGAGATACGCAGTATTTT CASSLKQRDTQYF
. TRBD1 TRBJ1-2 TRBV2 TGTGCCAGCAGTGTGGGACAGGGCAGGTCCTATGGCTACACCTTC CASSVGQGRSYGYTF
. . TRBJ2-5 TRBV24-1 TGTGCCACCAGTGACTCCACACGGCCGGGGACCCAGTACTTC CATSDSTRPGTQYF
. TRBD1 TRBJ2-2 TRBV19 TGTGCCAGTAGCTCCCTCCCCGGGACAGGAGCGGAGCTGTTTTTT CASSSLPGTGAELFF
once . TRBJ1-2 TRBV30 TGTGCCTGGGATCTGGCGGGTGGCTACACCTTC CAWDLAGGYTF
. TRBD1 TRBJ1-5 TRBV6-5 TGTGCCAGCAGACCCCAGGGGGCCCTGAATCAGCCCCAGCATTTT CASRPQGALNQPQHF
. TRBD1 TRBJ1-5 TRBV6-5 TGTGCCAGTGGGGGACAGGGCAATCAGCCCCAGCATTTT CASGGQGNQPQHF
once . TRBJ1-4 TRBV15 TGTGCCACCAGCAGAGACTATGCAACTAATGAAAAACTGTTTTTT CATSRDYATNEKLFF
. . TRBJ2-7 TRBV4-1 TGCGCCAGCAGCCAAGAGGGGGGAACAAGCACCTACGAGCAGTACTTC CASSQEGGTSTYEQYF
. TRBD1 TRBJ1-2 TRBV27 TGTGCCAGCAGTTTTGCGGGACAGGGGAATGGCTACACCTTC CASSFAGQGNGYTF
few TRBD1 TRBJ1-5 TRBV6-5 TGTGCCAGCAGTAATAATGGACAGGGTAATCAGCCCCAGCATTTT CASSNNGQGNQPQHF
. . TRBJ1-5 TRBV3-1/TRBV3-2 TGTGCCAGCAGCTGGGGGGGTTACCAGCCCCAGCATTTT CASSWGGYQPQHF
. TRBD1 TRBJ2-6 TRBV19 TGTGCCAGTAGTATTCCCCTGGGACAGGGAGCCGGGGCCAACGTCCTGACTTTC CASSIPLGQGAGANVLTF
. TRBD1 TRBJ1-5 TRBV10-2 TGCGCCAGCAGTCCCGGGACAGGGGGCGCGGGTAGCAATCAGCCCCAGCATTTT CASSPGTGGAGSNQPQHF
. . TRBJ1-5 TRBV18 TGTGCCAGCTCACCACTTGTCGGGGTAAGTCAGCCCCAGCATTTT CASSPLVGVSQPQHF
. . TRBJ2-2 TRBV11-1 TGTGCCAGCAGCTACTGGGGGCCCGCCGGGGAGCTGTTTTTT CASSYWGPAGELFF
. . TRBJ2-7 TRBV10-1 TGCGCCAGCAGTGAGTCCCCGAGGGATGGGCAGTACTTC CASSESPRDGQYF
few . TRBJ1-2 TRBV29-1 TGCAGCGTCCGCCTCTTCGACAGAAATTATGGCTACACCTTC CSVRLFDRNYGYTF
. TRBD1 TRBJ1-1 TRBV3-1/TRBV3-2 TGTGCCAGCAGCCAATGGGGACAGGGAGAAACTGAAGCTTTCTTT CASSQWGQGETEAFF
. . TRBJ1-2 TRBV5-1 TGCGCCAGCAGCCCGGGGCACAGGGAAAACTATGGCTACACCTTC CASSPGHRENYGYTF
. . TRBJ2-7 TRBV5-6 TGTGCCAGCAGCGGGACGGGACAACGGTCCTACGAGCAGTACTTC CASSGTGQRSYEQYF
. TRBD2 TRBJ2-1 TRBV7-9 TGTGCCAGCAGCCTTACTAGCGGGAGAGGTCATGAGCAGTTCTTC CASSLTSGRGHEQFF
. . TRBJ2-7 TRBV30 TGTGCCTGGAATGGCAGGGCATGGTACGAGCAGTACTTC CAWNGRAWYEQYF